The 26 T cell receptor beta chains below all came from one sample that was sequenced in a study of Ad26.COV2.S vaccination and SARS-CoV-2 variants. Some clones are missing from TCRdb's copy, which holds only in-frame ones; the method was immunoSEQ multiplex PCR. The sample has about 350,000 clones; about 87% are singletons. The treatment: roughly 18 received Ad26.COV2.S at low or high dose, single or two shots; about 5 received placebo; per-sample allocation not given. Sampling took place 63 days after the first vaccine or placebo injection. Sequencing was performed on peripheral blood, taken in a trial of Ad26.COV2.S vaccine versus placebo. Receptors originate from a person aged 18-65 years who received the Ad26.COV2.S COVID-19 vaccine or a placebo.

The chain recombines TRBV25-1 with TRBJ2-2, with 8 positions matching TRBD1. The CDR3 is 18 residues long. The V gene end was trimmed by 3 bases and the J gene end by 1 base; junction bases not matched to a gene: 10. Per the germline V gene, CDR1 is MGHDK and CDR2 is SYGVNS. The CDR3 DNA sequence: TGTGCCAGCAGTGACCGGACAGGGTCTGTGGGGAACACCGGGGAGCTGTTTTTT. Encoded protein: CASSDRTGSVGNTGELFF.

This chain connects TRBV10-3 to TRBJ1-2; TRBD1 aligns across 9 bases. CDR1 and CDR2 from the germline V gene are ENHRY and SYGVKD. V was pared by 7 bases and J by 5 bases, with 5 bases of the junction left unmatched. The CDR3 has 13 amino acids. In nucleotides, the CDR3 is TGTGCCATCAAGCCGGGACAGGGTTATGGCTACACCTTC. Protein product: CAIKPGQGYGYTF.

The CDR3 coding sequence is TGTGCCTGGAGCATATACGAGGACAGGGAAGCTTTCTTT. Protein product: CAWSIYEDREAFF. The chain recombines TRBV30 with TRBJ1-1; 7 bases match TRBD1. Germline V gene sequence: CDR1 GTSNPN, CDR2 SVGIG (reference sequence). This CDR3 is built from 13 residues. V lost 3 bases to trimming and J lost 8 bases; unmatched junction nucleotides: 9.

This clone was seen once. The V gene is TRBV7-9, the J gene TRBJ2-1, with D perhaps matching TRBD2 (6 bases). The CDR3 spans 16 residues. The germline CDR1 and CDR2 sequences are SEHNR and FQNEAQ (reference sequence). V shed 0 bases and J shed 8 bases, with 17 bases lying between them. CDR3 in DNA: TGTGCCAGCAGCTTAGCGCTAGCGTTCCAAGGGGATGAGCAGTTCTTC. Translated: CASSLALAFQGDEQFF.

For the CDR3, the DNA is TGTGCCAGCGCCGGACAGGGGACCGCAGATACGCAGTATTTT. Protein product: CASAGQGTADTQYF. The chain carries TRBV5-6 and TRBJ2-3; 9 bases match TRBD1. In germline, CDR1 is SGHDT, CDR2 YYEEEE. V lost 7 bases to trimming and J lost 4 bases; unmatched junction nucleotides: 7. There are 14 residues in the CDR3.

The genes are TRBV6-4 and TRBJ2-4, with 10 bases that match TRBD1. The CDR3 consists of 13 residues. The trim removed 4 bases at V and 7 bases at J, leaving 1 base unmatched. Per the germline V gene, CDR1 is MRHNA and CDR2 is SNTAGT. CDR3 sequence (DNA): TGTGCCAGCAGTGTGGACAGGGGGAACATTCAGTACTTC. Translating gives CASSVDRGNIQYF.

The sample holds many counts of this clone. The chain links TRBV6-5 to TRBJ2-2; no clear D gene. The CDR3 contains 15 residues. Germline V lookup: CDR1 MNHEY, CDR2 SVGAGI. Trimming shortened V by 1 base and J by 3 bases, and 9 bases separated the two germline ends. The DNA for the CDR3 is TGTGCCAGCAGTTACTGGGCAGATGACACCGGGGAGCTGTTTTTT. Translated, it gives CASSYWADDTGELFF.

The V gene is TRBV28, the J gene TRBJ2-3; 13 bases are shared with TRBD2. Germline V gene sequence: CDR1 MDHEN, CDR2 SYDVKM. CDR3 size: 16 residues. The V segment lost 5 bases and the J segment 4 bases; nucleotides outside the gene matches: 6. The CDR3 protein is CASSPGLAGVADTQYF. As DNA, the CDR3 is TGTGCCAGCAGTCCCGGACTAGCGGGAGTGGCAGATACGCAGTATTTT.

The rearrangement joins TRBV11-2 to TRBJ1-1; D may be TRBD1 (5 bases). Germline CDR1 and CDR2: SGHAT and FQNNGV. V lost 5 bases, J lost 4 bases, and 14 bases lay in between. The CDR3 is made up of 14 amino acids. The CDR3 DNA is TGTGCCAGCAGCCCCGTGGGGGGGGGCACTGAAGCTTTCTTT. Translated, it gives CASSPVGGGTEAFF.

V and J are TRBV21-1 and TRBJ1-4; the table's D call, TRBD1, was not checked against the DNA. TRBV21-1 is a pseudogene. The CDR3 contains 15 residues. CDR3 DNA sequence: TGTGCCAGCAGCAAAGAGGCAGGGTTCAATGAAAAACTGTTTTTT. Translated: CASSKEAGFNEKLFF.

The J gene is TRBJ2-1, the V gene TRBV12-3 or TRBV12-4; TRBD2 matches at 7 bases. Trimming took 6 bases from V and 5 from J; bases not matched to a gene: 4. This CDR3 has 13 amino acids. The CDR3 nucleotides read TGTGCCAGCAGCCGCGGGGGACACAATGAGCAGTTCTTC. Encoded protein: CASSRGGHNEQFF.

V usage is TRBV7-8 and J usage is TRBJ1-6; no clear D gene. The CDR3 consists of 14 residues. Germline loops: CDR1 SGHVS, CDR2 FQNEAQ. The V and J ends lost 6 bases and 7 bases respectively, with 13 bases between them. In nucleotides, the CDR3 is TGTGCCAGCAGTCCGATTGTTGGGAATTCACCCCTCCACTTT. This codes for CASSPIVGNSPLHF.

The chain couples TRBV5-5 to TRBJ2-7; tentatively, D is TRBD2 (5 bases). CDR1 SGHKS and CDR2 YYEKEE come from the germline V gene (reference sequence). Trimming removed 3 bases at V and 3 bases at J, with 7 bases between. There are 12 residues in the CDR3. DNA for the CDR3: TGTGCCAGCAGCTGGAGCGGCTACGAGCAGTACTTC. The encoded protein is CASSWSGYEQYF.

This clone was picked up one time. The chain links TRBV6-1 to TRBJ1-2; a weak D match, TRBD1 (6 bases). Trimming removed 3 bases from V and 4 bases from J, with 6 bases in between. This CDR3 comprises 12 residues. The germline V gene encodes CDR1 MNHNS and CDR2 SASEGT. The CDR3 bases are TGTGCCAGCAGTGAGGACAGCTATGGCTACACCTTC. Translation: CASSEDSYGYTF.

The CDR3 is CASSPVHATSGNSEQFF. The CDR3 region has the DNA TGTGCCAGCTCACCAGTTCACGCAACTAGCGGGAATAGTGAGCAGTTCTTC. The rearrangement uses TRBV18 and TRBJ2-1, with 10 bases aligning to TRBD2. V dropped 2 bases and J dropped 9; count of bases not matched to a gene: 13. The CDR3 covers 17 residues. Per the germline V gene, CDR1 is KGHSH and CDR2 is LQKENI.

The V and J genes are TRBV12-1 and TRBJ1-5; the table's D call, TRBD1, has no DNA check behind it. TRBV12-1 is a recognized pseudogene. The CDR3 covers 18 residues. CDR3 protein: CASSFRDRALISNQPQHF. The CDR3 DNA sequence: TGTGCCAGCAGCTTTCGAGACAGGGCATTAATTAGCAATCAGCCCCAGCATTTT.

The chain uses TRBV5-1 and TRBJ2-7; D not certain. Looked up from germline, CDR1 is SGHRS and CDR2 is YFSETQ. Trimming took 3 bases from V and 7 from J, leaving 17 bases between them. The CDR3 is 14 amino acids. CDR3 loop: CASSSRANLGEQYF. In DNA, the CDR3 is TGCGCCAGCAGCTCACGGGCCAACCTAGGTGAGCAGTACTTC.

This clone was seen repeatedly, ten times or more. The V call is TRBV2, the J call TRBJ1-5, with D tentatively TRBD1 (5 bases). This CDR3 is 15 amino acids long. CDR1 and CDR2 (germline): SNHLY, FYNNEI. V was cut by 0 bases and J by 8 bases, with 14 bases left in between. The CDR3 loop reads CASSEAGTTGEPQHF. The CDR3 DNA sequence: TGTGCCAGCAGTGAAGCGGGGACGACGGGGGAGCCCCAGCATTTT.

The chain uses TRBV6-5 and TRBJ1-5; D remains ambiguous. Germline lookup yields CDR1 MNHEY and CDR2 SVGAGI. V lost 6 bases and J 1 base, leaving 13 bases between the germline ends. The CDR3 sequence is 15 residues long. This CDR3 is CASRERELSNQPQHF. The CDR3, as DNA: TGTGCCAGCAGGGAGAGGGAGCTGAGCAATCAGCCCCAGCATTTT.

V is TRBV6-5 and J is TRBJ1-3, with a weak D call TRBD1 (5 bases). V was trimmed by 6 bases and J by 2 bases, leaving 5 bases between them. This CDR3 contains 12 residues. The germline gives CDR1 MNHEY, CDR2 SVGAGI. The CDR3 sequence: CASRGAGNTIYF. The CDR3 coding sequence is TGTGCCAGCAGGGGGGCTGGAAACACCATATATTTT.

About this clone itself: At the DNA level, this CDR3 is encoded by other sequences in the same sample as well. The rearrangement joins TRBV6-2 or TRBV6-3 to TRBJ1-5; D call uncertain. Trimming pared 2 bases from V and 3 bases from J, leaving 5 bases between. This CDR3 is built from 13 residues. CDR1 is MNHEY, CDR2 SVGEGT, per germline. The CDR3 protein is CASSYRDNQPQHF. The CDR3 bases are TGTGCCAGCAGTTACCGGGACAATCAGCCCCAGCATTTT.

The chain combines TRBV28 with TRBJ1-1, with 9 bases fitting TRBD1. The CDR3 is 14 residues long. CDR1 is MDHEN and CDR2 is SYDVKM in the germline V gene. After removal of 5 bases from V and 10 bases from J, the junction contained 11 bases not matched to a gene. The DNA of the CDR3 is TGTGCCAGCAGTACGACAGGGGGGCACGGAGCAGCTTTCTTT. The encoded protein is CASSTTGGHGAAFF.

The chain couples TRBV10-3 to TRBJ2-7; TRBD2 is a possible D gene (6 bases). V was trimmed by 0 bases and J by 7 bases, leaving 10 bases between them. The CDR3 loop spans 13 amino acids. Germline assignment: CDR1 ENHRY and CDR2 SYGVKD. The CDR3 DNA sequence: TGTGCCATCAGTGAGTCGTTTGCGGGGGAGCAGTACTTC. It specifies CAISESFAGEQYF.

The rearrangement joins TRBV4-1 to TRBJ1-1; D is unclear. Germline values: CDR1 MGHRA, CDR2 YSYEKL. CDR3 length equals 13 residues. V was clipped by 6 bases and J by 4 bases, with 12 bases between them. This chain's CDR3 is CASRTVPGTEAFF. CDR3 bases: TGCGCCAGCAGAACAGTCCCAGGCACTGAAGCTTTCTTT.

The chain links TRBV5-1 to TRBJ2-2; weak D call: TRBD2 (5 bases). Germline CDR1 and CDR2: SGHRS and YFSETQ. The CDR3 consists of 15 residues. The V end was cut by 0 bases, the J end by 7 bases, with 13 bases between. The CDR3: CASSLDWARVGELFF. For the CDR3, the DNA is TGCGCCAGCAGCTTGGACTGGGCGCGGGTCGGGGAGCTGTTTTTT.

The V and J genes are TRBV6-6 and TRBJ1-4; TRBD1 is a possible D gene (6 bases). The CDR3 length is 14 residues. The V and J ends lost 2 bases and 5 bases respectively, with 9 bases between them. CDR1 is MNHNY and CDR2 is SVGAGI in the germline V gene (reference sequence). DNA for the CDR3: TGTGCCAGCAGTTACCAGGGGACCAATGAAAAACTGTTTTTT. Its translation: CASSYQGTNEKLFF.